Below, 10 T cell receptor beta chains from the same sample are listed, as sequenced in a study of cytomegalovirus exposure and HLA in healthy donors. Researchers ran the PCR with 60 Vbeta and 13 Jbeta primers. TCRdb's copy holds only in-frame clones and misses some; the assay was immunoSEQ multiplex PCR. The table has about 120,000 clones, around 80% seen once. The material sequenced was PBMCs. The receptor source for this set is a young man in good health and CMV-seropositive.

CDR3 nucleotide sequence: TGTGCCAGCAGTACCGCCGAGGGACACGGAACCTACGAGCAGTACTTC. This codes for CASSTAEGHGTYEQYF. The J gene is TRBJ2-7, the V gene TRBV27; tentatively, D is TRBD1 (6 bases). The V end lost 5 bases, the J end lost 2 bases, and 19 bases lay between the germline ends. The CDR3 is 16 amino acids. Per the germline V gene, CDR1 is MNHEY and CDR2 is SMNVEV (reference sequence).

The table lists this clone with a few counts. The chain couples TRBV30 to TRBJ1-2; D remains ambiguous. V shed 4 bases and J shed 3 bases, with 15 bases lying between them. The CDR3 runs 14 residues. CDR1 and CDR2 from the germline V gene are GTSNPN and SVGIG (reference sequence). The CDR3 bases are TGTGCCTGGAATAACGGGATAGCGTACTATGGCTACACCTTC. It yields the protein CAWNNGIAYYGYTF.

This chain links TRBV6-1 with TRBJ1-5; tentatively, D is TRBD1 (5 bases). V was shortened by 6 bases and J by 7 bases, with 13 bases between the two germline ends. The germline V gene encodes CDR1 MNHNS and CDR2 SASEGT. This CDR3 has 13 amino acids. For the CDR3, the DNA is TGTGCCAGCAGCCCAGGGATTAGACAGCCCCAGCATTTT. It encodes CASSPGIRQPQHF.

V usage is TRBV4-1 and J usage is TRBJ2-4, with 10 positions matching TRBD2. Germline loops: CDR1 MGHRA, CDR2 YSYEKL. The V and J ends lost 1 base and 3 bases, in that order; junction bases with no gene match: 6. This CDR3 has 17 residues. Here the CDR3 DNA reads TGCGCCAGCAGCCAAGTCAGACTAGCGGGTTTCAAAAACATTCAGTACTTC. Residues: CASSQVRLAGFKNIQYF.

This chain uses TRBV9 with TRBJ2-1, with 13 nucleotides matching TRBD2. Germline CDR1 and CDR2: SGDLS and YYNGEE. Trimming cost V 4 bases and J 8 bases; bases outside gene matches: 6. The CDR3 is made up of 15 amino acids. The CDR3 DNA reads TGTGCCAGCAGCAAAGGGACTAGCGGGAAAGATGAGCAGTTCTTC. It yields the protein CASSKGTSGKDEQFF.

The chain employs TRBV6-1 and TRBJ2-1; possibly TRBD2 for D (5 bases). The CDR3 totals 14 residues. Trimming cost V 2 bases and J 8 bases, with 13 bases left between them. The germline V gene encodes CDR1 MNHNS and CDR2 SASEGT. The CDR3 loop reads CASSEPSGADEQFF. The CDR3 DNA sequence: TGTGCCAGCAGTGAACCGTCTGGAGCGGATGAGCAGTTCTTC.

This clone was picked up a small number of times. V is TRBV19 and J is TRBJ2-6, with a tentative D call TRBD2 (6 bases). V gave up 5 bases and J gave up 2 bases, with 7 bases separating them. The CDR3 is 14 amino acids. Germline CDR1 reads LNHDA; CDR2 reads SQIVND (reference sequence). Here the CDR3 reads CASSPGAGANVLTF. The CDR3, as DNA: TGTGCCAGTAGTCCGGGGGCTGGGGCCAACGTCCTGACTTTC. Full variable domain (outside the CDR3, taken from reference TRBV19 and TRBJ2-6): DGGITQSPKYLFRKEGQNVTLSCEQNLNHDAMYWYRQDPGQGLRLIYYSQIVNDFQKGDIAEGYSVSREKKESFPLTVTSAQKNPTAFYLCASSPGAGANVLTFGAGSRLTVL.

The rearrangement links TRBV28 to TRBJ2-1; D is undetermined. Germline lookup yields CDR1 MDHEN and CDR2 SYDVKM. The CDR3 contains 15 residues. Trimming shortened V by 7 bases and J by 4 bases, and 17 bases separated the two germline ends. CDR3 sequence (DNA): TGTGCCAGCACCACGGAAGGTATCGGGTACAATGAGCAGTTCTTC. Protein: CASTTEGIGYNEQFF.

This rearrangement joins TRBV7-9 to TRBJ2-7; TRBD1 is a possible D gene (6 bases). Germline V gene lookup returns CDR1 SEHNR and CDR2 FQNEAQ (reference sequence). The CDR3 loop spans 14 amino acids. The ends were cut back, 2 bases at V and 2 bases at J, with 10 bases in the middle. The CDR3 DNA reads TGTGCCAGCAGCTTAACTGGGACACCCTACGAGCAGTACTTC. This gives the protein CASSLTGTPYEQYF.

The chain joins TRBV19 to TRBJ2-3, with TRBD2 matching 7 bases. CDR1 is LNHDA and CDR2 is SQIVND in the germline V gene (reference sequence). The CDR3 extends over 16 amino acids. J was trimmed by 2 bases and V by 4 bases; bases with no gene match: 9. In nucleotides, the CDR3 is TGTGCCAGTAGTACAGGGACTAACTTGAACACAGATACGCAGTATTTT. Its translation is CASSTGTNLNTDTQYF.